This T cell receptor (beta chain) was captured in a study of CD8+ T cells in alopecia areata. General observations from the study: Against the mouse data, patients shared TCRs less clearly, possibly for HLA reasons.

Collected material from alopecia areata patients comprised lesional scalp punch biopsies and peripheral blood. With regard to this clone: The antigen is not known.

cDNA reverse transcribed from extracted RNA served as the sequencing template. Measured with immunoSEQ multiplex PCR; TCRdb has only the in-frame clones, and not every one. The repertoire holds more than 11,000 clones, with about 60% as singletons. V lost 4 bases to trimming and J lost 9 bases; unmatched junction nucleotides: 9. This CDR3 has 15 amino acids. The germline V gene encodes CDR1 LGHNA and CDR2 YSLEER. This TCR derives from a human donor with alopecia areata. This sequence joins TRBV4-3 and TRBJ2-1, with TRBD2 matching 10 bases. The starting material was skin, obtained at week 0. The CDR3 is CASSLTSGSSREQFF. DNA of the CDR3: TGCGCCAGCAGCCTGACTAGCGGGTCCTCGCGTGAGCAGTTCTTC.